The 16 T cell receptor beta chains below all came from one sample that was sequenced in a study of ipilimumab plus nivolumab after autologous stem cell transplantation (dated by TCRdb to the early 2020s). The library was prepared using the immunoSEQ multiplex PCR assay. TCRdb carries this immuneACCESS record with in-frame sequences only. Its versions omit some clonotypes, under half of them owing to an unresolved V gene in the studies checked, with the rest unexplained. This sample holds 15,000 to 20,000 clones; 81% were observed only once. The ten largest clones represent less than 8% of the sample. The sequencing here drew on PBMCs, taken in a trial of ipilimumab plus nivolumab as post-transplant consolidation. The receptor set was obtained from a male donor with diffuse large B-cell lymphoma.

This sequence joins TRBV29-1 and TRBJ1-1; 9 nucleotides agree with TRBD1. Per germline, CDR1 SQVTM and CDR2 ANQGSEA. The CDR3 has 13 residues. The J segment lost 3 bases and the V segment lost 7 bases, leaving 6 bases of the junction unmatched. CDR3 loop: CSGSRTGDTEAFF. The CDR3 DNA follows: TGCAGCGGATCCCGGACAGGGGACACTGAAGCTTTCTTT.

The chain links TRBV2 to TRBJ1-2, with D unclear. There are 12 residues in the CDR3. Germline CDR1 SNHLY, CDR2 FYNNEI. The V and J ends lost 7 bases and 4 bases respectively, with 10 bases between them. The CDR3 DNA reads as TGTGCCAGCACCCGGGTGGGCTATGGCTACACCTTC. Protein product: CASTRVGYGYTF.

The chain uses TRBV6-5 and TRBJ2-3; D may be TRBD2 (5 bases). Trimming removed 4 bases from V and 2 bases from J, with 13 bases in between. The CDR3 runs 15 residues. Germline V CDR1 and CDR2: MNHEY, SVGAGI. DNA of the CDR3: TGTGCCAGCAGTTCCCGGGAAGGTTCCACAGATACGCAGTATTTT. Its translation: CASSSREGSTDTQYF.

J is TRBJ1-2 and V is TRBV15, with D tentatively TRBD1 (5 bases). The CDR3 is 14 amino acids. From germline, CDR1 is LNHNV and CDR2 YYDKDF (reference sequence). The ends were cut back, 0 bases at V and 4 bases at J, with 9 bases in the middle. CDR3: CATSRDRGVYGYTF. Here the CDR3 DNA reads TGTGCCACCAGCAGAGATAGGGGAGTCTATGGCTACACCTTC.

As regards this clone: Sequence at one end of the junction differs from germline and may be a read error. The CDR3 nucleotides are TGTGCCAGCAGGGGCACTCAGAACCCTGGCAACACCATATATTTT. The encoded protein is CASRGTQNPGNTIYF. The chain has TRBV5-5 and TRBJ1-3, with D unclear. In germline, CDR1 is SGHKS, CDR2 YYEKEE (reference sequence). CDR3 length: 15 amino acids.

The chain has TRBV5-5 and TRBJ1-3; TRBD1 might be the D (6 bases). V lost 6 bases to trimming and J lost 0 bases, with 16 bases between them. CDR3 length equals 16 residues. Germline V CDR1 and CDR2: SGHKS, YYEKEE (reference sequence). This CDR3 is CASTLGPQGSGNTIYF. DNA of the CDR3: TGTGCCAGCACCCTTGGACCACAGGGCTCTGGAAACACCATATATTTT.

The chain employs TRBV6-5 and TRBJ2-5; D not certain. The V end lost 0 bases, the J end lost 2 bases, and 10 bases lay between the germline ends. CDR1 MNHEY and CDR2 SVGAGI come from the germline V gene. There are 15 residues in the CDR3. The CDR3 DNA reads as TGTGCCAGCAGTTACTCGATTCGCCGGCAAGAGACCCAGTACTTC. Its protein product is CASSYSIRRQETQYF.

V and J are TRBV15 and TRBJ1-6, with D possibly matching TRBD1 (5 bases). Germline CDR1 is LNHNV and CDR2 is YYDKDF (reference sequence). The CDR3 covers 14 residues. V dropped 2 bases and J dropped 15 bases, with 17 bases sitting between them. The CDR3 nucleotides read TGTGCCACCAGCAGATCCCTTACAGACAGTTTCCTCCACTTT. Translating gives CATSRSLTDSFLHF.

The chain is built from TRBV7-9 and TRBJ1-2; maybe TRBD1 (5 bases). CDR1 SEHNR and CDR2 FQNEAQ come from the germline V gene (reference sequence). The length of the CDR3 is 14 residues. V lost 7 bases, J lost 6 bases, and 18 bases lay in between. The CDR3 here is CASTNGQGLNGYTF. In nucleotides, the CDR3 is TGTGCCAGCACCAATGGTCAGGGTCTTAATGGCTACACCTTC.

The chain combines TRBV5-1 with TRBJ2-7, with TRBD1 matching 7 bases. Germline V gene data show CDR1 as SGHRS and CDR2 as YFSETQ. This CDR3 has 14 amino acids. The ends lost 0 bases at V and 4 bases at J; junction bases unmatched: 4. The CDR3 coding sequence is TGCGCCAGCAGCTTGGCAACAGGGGCTTACGAGCAGTACTTC. Encoded protein: CASSLATGAYEQYF.

By share, this clone counts as medium-sized. The chain uses TRBV4-1 and TRBJ1-1; D uncertain. Germline CDR1 is MGHRA and CDR2 is YSYEKL. With 0 bases removed from V and 0 bases from J, the gap between germline ends came to 5 bases. The CDR3 is 14 residues long. The CDR3 loop reads CASSQERVNTEAFF. The CDR3 nucleotides read TGCGCCAGCAGCCAAGAGCGTGTGAACACTGAAGCTTTCTTT.

The V gene is TRBV6-1, the J gene TRBJ1-6; D is ambiguous. Trimming left V 1 base short and J 7 bases short, with 11 bases between. CDR1 MNHNS and CDR2 SASEGT come from the germline V gene. The CDR3 length is 15 residues. CDR3 region: CASSEEASRNSPLHF. CDR3 sequence (DNA): TGTGCCAGCAGTGAAGAGGCCAGTAGGAATTCACCCCTCCACTTT.

DNA for the CDR3: TGTGCCCCCATAGGGGCAGGGGCAAGCACAGATACGCAGTATTTT. Protein product: CAPIGAGASTDTQYF. This chain links TRBV7-9 with TRBJ2-3; D might be TRBD1 (6 bases). V lost 11 bases and J lost 0, with 18 bases in between. The CDR3 has 15 residues. In germline, CDR1 is SEHNR, CDR2 FQNEAQ (reference sequence). Combining the CDR3 with reference TRBV7-9 and TRBJ2-3 gives the whole variable domain DTGVSQNPRHKITKRGQNVTFRCDPISEHNRLYWYRQTLGQGPEFLTYFQNEAQLEKSRLLSDRFSAERPKGSFSTLEIQRTEQGDSAMYLCAPIGAGASTDTQYFGPGTRLTVL.

This chain uses TRBV6-1 with TRBJ2-3; D possibly corresponds to TRBD1 (6 bases). This CDR3 has 15 residues. The germline V and J ends were trimmed by 4 bases and 1 base, with 12 bases remaining between them. CDR1 is MNHNS and CDR2 is SASEGT in the germline V gene. CDR3 in DNA: TGTGCCAGCAGTGGGACAGACCTACGCACAGATACGCAGTATTTT. It specifies CASSGTDLRTDTQYF.

This chain uses TRBV6-1 with TRBJ1-2, with 8 nucleotides matching TRBD1. The CDR3 length is 13 residues. The germline V gene encodes CDR1 MNHNS and CDR2 SASEGT. The ends lost 6 bases at V and 8 bases at J; junction bases unmatched: 8. CDR3 sequence: CASRPTGVGGYTF. The CDR3 DNA reads TGTGCCAGCAGGCCGACAGGGGTGGGCGGCTACACCTTC.

This clone was detected only once. The chain carries TRBV6-6 and TRBJ1-1, with D perhaps matching TRBD1 (6 bases). The V gene lost 2 bases and the J gene lost 7 bases, with 8 bases spanning the gap. The length of the CDR3 is 12 residues. CDR1 and CDR2 from the germline V gene are MNHNY and SVGAGI (reference sequence). CDR3 bases: TGTGCCAGCAGTTACGTACAGGGTGAAGCTTTCTTT. As protein: CASSYVQGEAFF.